Shown below are 19 T cell receptor beta chains from a single sample sequenced in a study of beta chain features in type 1 diabetes. Every bit of the isolated RNA underwent reverse transcription, so sequencing read expressed TCRB transcripts. Data came from immunoSEQ multiplex PCR; TCRdb stores just in-frame clones and leaves some out. The sample has more than 250,000 clones; about 20% are singletons. Study-wide points: Moderate yet significant TCRB CDR3 shortening was seen in Type 1 diabetes patients in all four CD4+ subsets.

These receptors have no identified antigens. The source material was naive CD4+ T cells from blood. Receptor source: a woman in her 40s with type 1 diabetes.

This clone was observed a handful of times. In DNA, the CDR3 is TGCAGCGTTGAGGCCCCGAACACTGAAGCTTTCTTT. Amino acids: CSVEAPNTEAFF. V and J are TRBV29-1 and TRBJ1-1; D remains ambiguous. The germline V gene has CDR1 SQVTM and CDR2 ANQGSEA. The CDR3 has 12 residues. V lost 3 bases, J lost 1 base, and 6 bases lay in between.

The rearrangement uses TRBV30 and TRBJ1-1; D might be TRBD1 (5 bases). Looked up from germline, CDR1 is GTSNPN and CDR2 is SVGIG (reference sequence). The ends were cut back, 0 bases at V and 5 bases at J, with 10 bases in the middle. CDR3 length: 13 residues. As DNA, the CDR3 is TGTGCCTGGAGTGTAAGGGGCCGGACTGAAGCTTTCTTT. Translation gives CAWSVRGRTEAFF.

The chain recombines TRBV28 with TRBJ2-7; D possibly corresponds to TRBD2 (6 bases). This CDR3 has 12 residues. In germline, CDR1 is MDHEN, CDR2 SYDVKM. Between the trimmed V and J ends, which lost 6 bases and 9 bases, there was a span of 15 bases. CDR3 sequence (DNA): TGTGCCAGCAGCCGGGACTCCCCGGCGCAGTACTTC. Translating gives CASSRDSPAQYF.

The V call is TRBV6-5, the J call TRBJ1-4; 8 nucleotides agree with TRBD1. The CDR3 sequence is 15 residues long. Germline V gene sequence: CDR1 MNHEY, CDR2 SVGAGI. After removal of 5 bases from V and 8 bases from J, the junction contained 10 bases not matched to a gene. The CDR3 region has the DNA TGTGCCAGCAGTCATCAGGGGGCACGGGAGGAAAAACTGTTTTTT. Amino acids: CASSHQGAREEKLFF.

Only a few counts were recorded for this clone. The J gene is TRBJ2-1, the V gene TRBV5-1; D possibly corresponds to TRBD2 (7 bases). Germline V lookup: CDR1 SGHRS, CDR2 YFSETQ. The CDR3 length is 16 residues. Trimming stripped 4 bases from V and 2 bases from J, with 16 bases between. In DNA form, the CDR3 reads TGCGCCAGCAGCCCGTTCGCGGGGGCAACCTACAATGAGCAGTTCTTC. Amino acids: CASSPFAGATYNEQFF.

CDR3 nucleotides: TGTGCCAGCAGCCCACCGGGACAGGGGAACATTCAGTACTTC. Residues: CASSPPGQGNIQYF. The J gene is TRBJ2-4, the V gene TRBV7-6; 10 bases are shared with TRBD1. Germline CDR1 is SGHVS and CDR2 is FNYEAQ. The CDR3 extends over 14 amino acids. Trimming took 5 bases from V and 7 from J; bases not matched to a gene: 5.

V is TRBV6-6 and J is TRBJ1-4; D is perhaps TRBD1 (5 bases). With 7 bases removed from V and 10 bases from J, the gap between germline ends came to 13 bases. The CDR3 consists of 12 residues. Per germline, CDR1 MNHNY and CDR2 SVGAGI (reference sequence). Here the CDR3 DNA reads TGTGCCAGCACTTTAGGGGCCGGAAAACTGTTTTTT. Translated: CASTLGAGKLFF.

This clone showed up just a few times. V gene TRBV30 combines with J gene TRBJ2-1; 10 bases fit TRBD2. The ends lost 7 bases at V and 4 bases at J; junction bases unmatched: 4. The CDR3 sequence is 13 residues long. Germline V lookup: CDR1 GTSNPN, CDR2 SVGIG (reference sequence). The CDR3 spells CALGTSAYNEQFF. The CDR3 coding sequence is TGTGCCTTGGGGACTAGCGCATACAATGAGCAGTTCTTC.

This clone was found a few times. The CDR3 spells CASSQGGDPFIGEQFF. The CDR3 DNA sequence: TGCGCCAGCAGCCAAGGCGGGGACCCATTCATAGGTGAGCAGTTCTTC. The chain has TRBV4-3 and TRBJ2-1; D is possibly TRBD2 (6 bases). The CDR3 loop spans 16 amino acids. V lost 1 base, J lost 9 bases, and 19 bases lay in between. CDR1 is LGHNA, CDR2 YSLEER, per germline.

This clone was seen a few times. The chain links TRBV28 to TRBJ2-7; no definite D call. The CDR3 contains 13 residues. Germline assignment: CDR1 MDHEN and CDR2 SYDVKM. V shed 5 bases and J shed 9 bases, with 17 bases lying between them. In DNA, the CDR3 is TGTGCCAGCAGTGCTGCCCAGGTCCTCGGGCAGTACTTC. Translating gives CASSAAQVLGQYF.

The chain employs TRBV28 and TRBJ2-5; 10 bases align to TRBD2. Germline V gene lookup returns CDR1 MDHEN and CDR2 SYDVKM. CDR3 length: 14 amino acids. The V and J ends lost 6 bases and 1 base, in that order; junction bases with no gene match: 2. CDR3 sequence: CASRAGGPQETQYF. In DNA form, the CDR3 reads TGTGCCAGCAGAGCGGGAGGGCCCCAAGAGACCCAGTACTTC.

The chain recombines TRBV4-1 with TRBJ2-3; D unresolved. The CDR3 has 16 amino acids. Germline V gene data show CDR1 as MGHRA and CDR2 as YSYEKL. Between the trimmed V and J ends, which lost 1 base and 0 bases, there was a span of 11 bases. The chain's CDR3 is CASSQVSRSSTDTQYF. The CDR3 DNA sequence: TGCGCCAGCAGCCAAGTATCCCGGTCTAGCACAGATACGCAGTATTTT.

Details on this clone: Other DNA variants within this sample encode the same CDR3. The V call is TRBV2, the J call TRBJ1-1, with TRBD1 as a possible D gene (5 bases). V dropped 4 bases and J dropped 4 bases, with 7 bases sitting between them. CDR1 SNHLY and CDR2 FYNNEI come from the germline V gene. CDR3 length: 12 residues. The CDR3 DNA sequence: TGTGCCAGCAGTGCGGGGGGCACTGAAGCTTTCTTT. Residues: CASSAGGTEAFF.

A few counts support this clone. The chain carries TRBV9 and TRBJ2-6, with 8 nucleotides matching TRBD1. Losses at the gene ends were 3 bases for V and 0 bases for J; bases not matched to a gene: 5. Germline V lookup: CDR1 SGDLS, CDR2 YYNGEE. This CDR3 spans 17 amino acids. The CDR3 bases are TGTGCCAGCAGCGCTTGGACAGGGAGCTCTGGGGCCAACGTCCTGACTTTC. Protein: CASSAWTGSSGANVLTF.

V is TRBV30 and J is TRBJ2-1; weak D call: TRBD1 (6 bases). The germline V gene encodes CDR1 GTSNPN and CDR2 SVGIG (reference sequence). Trimming stripped 2 bases from V and 9 bases from J, with 20 bases between. The CDR3 contains 15 residues. The CDR3 protein is CAWSLGTRAGIEQFF. The DNA for the CDR3 is TGTGCCTGGAGTCTGGGGACACGCGCCGGGATTGAGCAGTTCTTC.

In this sample, this clone turned up a few times. The chain is built from TRBV2 and TRBJ2-3; TRBD1 matches at 8 bases. The CDR3 contains 14 residues. The V gene end was trimmed by 6 bases and the J gene end by 2 bases; junction bases not matched to a gene: 4. Germline V lookup: CDR1 SNHLY, CDR2 FYNNEI. CDR3 sequence: CASRQGDVTDTQYF. CDR3 DNA: TGTGCCAGCAGACAGGGGGATGTCACAGATACGCAGTATTTT.

The chain links TRBV15 to TRBJ2-5; TRBD2 is a possible D gene (6 bases). With 4 bases removed from V and 1 base from J, the gap between germline ends came to 16 bases. The germline V gene has CDR1 LNHNV and CDR2 YYDKDF (reference sequence). The CDR3 has 16 residues. The CDR3 nucleotides read TGTGCCACCAGCATAGGGAACGGGGGTTCCCAAGAGACCCAGTACTTC. This translates into CATSIGNGGSQETQYF.

The sample holds a few counts of this clone. V usage is TRBV30 and J usage is TRBJ2-7; a possible D gene is TRBD1 (6 bases). CDR1 and CDR2 (germline): GTSNPN, SVGIG (reference sequence). Trimming shortened V by 3 bases and J by 5 bases, and 11 bases separated the two germline ends. The CDR3 has 12 residues. CDR3 sequence (DNA): TGTGCCTGGAGGGGGGCAGGGAACGAGCAGTACTTC. Amino acids: CAWRGAGNEQYF.

Comments on this clone: The sample carries other DNA sequences with the same CDR3. This chain connects TRBV18 to TRBJ1-1, with no clear D. The CDR3 sequence is 13 residues long. Trimming shortened V by 3 bases and J by 0 bases, and 5 bases separated the two germline ends. Germline loops: CDR1 KGHSH, CDR2 LQKENI. As DNA, the CDR3 is TGTGCCAGCTCACCCGACATGAACACTGAAGCTTTCTTT. Protein product: CASSPDMNTEAFF.